This T cell receptor (beta chain) was sequenced during a study of T-cell reconstitution after alpha-beta-depleted transplantation in children. With regard to this clonotype: Its antigen is unidentified.

Study results and caveats: When one year had passed after transplant, most T-cell counts and diversity came from newly produced T cells.

There are 14 residues in the CDR3. V shed 3 bases and J 5 bases; nucleotides not matched to a gene: 3. A TCRbeta library incorporating unique molecular identifiers was prepared. MiXCR, run by TCRdb on the PCR reads, gives a single entry per CDR3 protein. Here the sample spans hundreds of thousands of distinct CDR3 sequences, 10% to 15% being singletons. This receptor was taken from a male patient younger than 18 who had a stem cell transplant for acute myeloid leukemia, so the T cells may come from the graft donor. Sample: PBMCs, mostly from graft donor cells, taken 360 days after TCRalphabeta/CD19-depleted stem cell transplant. The rearrangement joins TRBV12-3 or TRBV12-4 to TRBJ2-2, with 7 positions matching TRBD1. CDR3 residues: CASSLTGRTGELFF. CDR3 DNA: TGTGCCAGCAGTTTGACAGGGCGAACCGGGGAGCTGTTTTTT.